One sample yielded the 7 T cell receptor beta chains listed below, sequenced in a study of OX40 agonist ivuxolimab in advanced cancers. Libraries were prepared by immunoSEQ multiplex PCR; TCRdb keeps only in-frame clonotypes and omits some of them. Here the sample spans tens of thousands of clones, around nine tenths being singletons. The source material was CD4+ or CD8+ T cells sorted from blood, sampled in a trial of the OX40 agonist ivuxolimab. These receptor sequences come from an adult with an advanced solid tumor such as melanoma, head and neck, liver or kidney cancer.

This chain uses TRBV2 with TRBJ1-5; the D is unclear. Germline loops: CDR1 SNHLY, CDR2 FYNNEI. Trimming pared 7 bases from V and 2 bases from J, leaving 6 bases between. The CDR3 contains 12 residues. CDR3 region: CASTRGNQPQHF. The CDR3 nucleotides are TGTGCCAGCACCCGGGGCAATCAGCCCCAGCATTTT.

The rearrangement uses TRBV6-5 and TRBJ1-4; 7 nucleotides match TRBD1. Losses at the gene ends were 4 bases for V and 4 bases for J; bases not matched to a gene: 6. The CDR3 consists of 15 residues. Per germline, CDR1 MNHEY and CDR2 SVGAGI. CDR3 nucleotide sequence: TGTGCCAGCAGTTTAGCCGGGACAGTTAATGAAAAACTGTTTTTT. It specifies CASSLAGTVNEKLFF.

V is TRBV6-1 and J is TRBJ1-2; D is perhaps TRBD1 (5 bases). CDR1 and CDR2 from the germline V gene are MNHNS and SASEGT. This CDR3 has 16 residues. Trimming shortened V by 3 bases and J by 4 bases, and 18 bases separated the two germline ends. The CDR3 DNA is TGTGCCAGCAGTGAGCTAGGGGTCCCAGCGTTCTATGGCTACACCTTC. It encodes CASSELGVPAFYGYTF.

The chain is built from TRBV20-1 and TRBJ1-1; tentative D call: TRBD1 (6 bases). The CDR3 extends over 11 amino acids. V lost 5 bases and J lost 5, with 9 bases in between. Looked up from germline, CDR1 is DFQATT and CDR2 is SNEGSKA (reference sequence). The CDR3 DNA sequence: TGCAGTGCTGGAACAGGGACTGAAGCTTTCTTT. It encodes CSAGTGTEAFF.

This clone was observed a few times. The chain links TRBV7-2 to TRBJ1-1; D not resolved. Trimming removed 0 bases from V and 3 bases from J, with 8 bases in between. The germline V gene encodes CDR1 SGHTA and CDR2 FQGNSA. The CDR3 is 14 residues long. DNA for the CDR3: TGTGCCAGCAGCTTAGCGCCCAGCCACACTGAAGCTTTCTTT. It translates to CASSLAPSHTEAFF.

This chain uses TRBV7-9 with TRBJ2-1, with 8 bases aligning to TRBD2. Germline CDR1 is SEHNR and CDR2 is FQNEAQ (reference sequence). The CDR3 extends over 16 amino acids. Losses at the gene ends were 4 bases for V and 1 base for J; bases not matched to a gene: 6. Written as DNA, the CDR3 is TGTGCCAGCAGCTCGGTCACTAGCGGTTCCTACAATGAGCAGTTCTTC. Residues: CASSSVTSGSYNEQFF.

This chain connects TRBV9 to TRBJ2-1, with D perhaps matching TRBD2 (5 bases). The CDR3 runs to 14 residues. Germline V gene data show CDR1 as SGDLS and CDR2 as YYNGEE. V gave up 1 base and J gave up 1 base, with 6 bases separating them. In nucleotides, the CDR3 is TGTGCCAGCAGCGTAAGGGAGTCCTACAATGAGCAGTTCTTC. The encoded protein is CASSVRESYNEQFF.